This TCR beta chain was profiled in a study of blood T cell repertoires in COVID-19. The V gene's germline CDR1 is PRHDT and CDR2 FYEKMQ (reference sequence). The V gene lost 2 bases and the J gene lost 6 bases, with 20 bases spanning the gap. The CDR3 extends over 16 amino acids. Under the authors' procedure: Estimates of nucleated cell counts were drawn from the amplification of reference gene primers. Sequenced by immunoSEQ multiplex PCR; TCRdb stores in-frame clones only, minus some. The DNA was the basis for D and trimming; V, J and clone size are from that table. The top ten hold about 3.9% of the sample, which has 250,000 or so clones, about 80% seen once. Enrolled through a virtual design, the participants were between roughly 18 and 90 years of age and came from about two dozen US areas. Participant reports of clinical history set cohort assignment. Participants classified as exposed had met a COVID-19 case within 2 weeks before study entry.

The source material was PBMCs or T cells enriched from blood (not recorded which). The sequence derives from a middle-aged woman who had been exposed to COVID-19. The chain links TRBV13 to TRBJ2-7; a weak D match, TRBD2 (6 bases). CDR3 nucleotide sequence: TGTGCCAGCAGCTTAACGTCTATTACCGGGACTCCCGAGCAGTACTTC. It yields the protein CASSLTSITGTPEQYF.